This TCR beta chain is drawn from a study of beta chain features in type 1 diabetes. Sorted populations all exceeded 98% purity. A word on this clone: Other nucleotide sequences in the sample specify the same CDR3.

The authors reverse transcribed all of the isolated RNA, so sequencing captured expressed TCRB transcripts. The data were produced by immunoSEQ multiplex PCR, yet TCRdb's version contains in-frame clones alone and is incomplete. The sample includes roughly 300,000 clones, 13% to 15% of them seen just once. With 2 bases clipped from V and 3 bases from J, the junction kept 3 bases outside the gene matches. Germline V gene lookup returns CDR1 ENHRY and CDR2 SYGVKD. The CDR3 runs to 14 residues. The rearrangement uses TRBV10-3 and TRBJ2-7; 8 nucleotides agree with TRBD1. The clonotype originates from a man aged 30-40 years in good health. Sequencing was done on a sample of central memory CD4+ T cells from blood. In DNA form, the CDR3 reads TGTGCCATCAGTGAGAGCGGACAGGGCTACGAGCAGTACTTC. Translated, it gives CAISESGQGYEQYF.